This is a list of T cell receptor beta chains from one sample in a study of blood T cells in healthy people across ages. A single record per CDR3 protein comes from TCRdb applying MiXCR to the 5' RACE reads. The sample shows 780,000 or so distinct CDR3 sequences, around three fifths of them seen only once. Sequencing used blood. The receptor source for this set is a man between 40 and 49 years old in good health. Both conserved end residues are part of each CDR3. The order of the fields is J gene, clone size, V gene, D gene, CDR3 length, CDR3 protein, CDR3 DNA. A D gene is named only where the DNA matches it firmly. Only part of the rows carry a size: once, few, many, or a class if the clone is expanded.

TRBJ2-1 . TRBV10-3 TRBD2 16 CATSSQLAGVGNEQFF TGTGCCACCAGTTCCCAACTAGCGGGAGTTGGCAATGAGCAGTTCTTC
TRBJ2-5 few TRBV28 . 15 CASSRDSHVRGTQYF TGTGCCAGCAGTCGGGACTCCCACGTTCGGGGGACCCAGTACTTC
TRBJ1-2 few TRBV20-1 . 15 CSASVAAGANYGYTF TGCAGTGCTAGTGTGGCGGCAGGTGCTAACTATGGCTACACCTTC
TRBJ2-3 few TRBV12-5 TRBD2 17 CASGLVLAGDSTDTQYF TGTGCTAGTGGTTTGGTACTTGCGGGGGACAGCACAGATACGCAGTATTTT
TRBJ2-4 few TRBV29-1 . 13 CSVDWTGGNIQYF TGCAGCGTTGATTGGACAGGAGGGAACATTCAGTACTTC
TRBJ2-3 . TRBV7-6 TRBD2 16 CASSLGAGGGTDTQYF TGTGCCAGCAGCTTAGGGGCGGGAGGGGGCACAGATACGCAGTATTTT
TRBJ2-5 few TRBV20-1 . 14 CSASAIAGQETQYF TGCAGTGCTAGCGCTATTGCAGGACAAGAGACCCAGTACTTC
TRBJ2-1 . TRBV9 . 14 CASSVSDGYNEQFF TGTGCCAGCAGCGTTAGTGACGGATACAATGAGCAGTTCTTC
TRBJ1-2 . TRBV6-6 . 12 CASSSTEYGYTF TGTGCCAGCAGTTCGACGGAATATGGCTACACCTTC
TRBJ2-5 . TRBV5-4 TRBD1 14 CASSWTGMFETQYF TGTGCCAGCAGCTGGACAGGGATGTTCGAGACCCAGTACTTC
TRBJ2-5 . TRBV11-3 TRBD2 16 CASSRRSGSFQETQYF TGTGCCAGCAGCCGCCGAAGCGGGAGTTTCCAAGAGACCCAGTACTTC
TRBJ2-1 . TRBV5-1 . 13 CASSSENYNEQFF TGCGCCAGCAGTAGCGAGAACTACAATGAGCAGTTCTTC
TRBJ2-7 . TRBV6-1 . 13 CASRRHGMGEQYF TGTGCCAGCAGAAGACACGGAATGGGCGAGCAGTACTTC
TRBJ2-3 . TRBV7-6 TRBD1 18 CASSLTVGKTGYGDTQYF TGTGCCAGCAGCTTAACCGTGGGGAAGACAGGGTATGGAGATACGCAGTATTTT
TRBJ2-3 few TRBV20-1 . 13 CSAPDPNTDTQYF TGCAGTGCTCCAGACCCTAACACAGATACGCAGTATTTT
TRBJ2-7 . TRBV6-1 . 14 CASSLTVGSYEQYF TGTGCCAGCAGTCTGACAGTCGGCTCCTACGAGCAGTACTTC
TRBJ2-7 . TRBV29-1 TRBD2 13 CSGSGGGVVEQYF TGCAGCGGGTCTGGCGGGGGGGTAGTCGAGCAGTACTTC
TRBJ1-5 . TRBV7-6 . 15 CASSLAPRGLQPQHF TGTGCCAGCAGCTTAGCCCCGCGCGGTCTTCAGCCCCAGCATTTT
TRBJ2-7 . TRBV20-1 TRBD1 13 CSAKDRVVYEQYF TGCAGTGCCAAGGACAGGGTGGTCTACGAGCAGTACTTC
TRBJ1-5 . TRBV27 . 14 CASSLSDSNQPQHF TGTGCCAGCAGTTTATCGGATAGCAATCAGCCCCAGCATTTT
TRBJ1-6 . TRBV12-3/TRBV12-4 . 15 CASSLRRIYNSPLHF TGTGCCAGCAGTTTGAGGAGAATTTATAATTCACCCCTCCACTTT
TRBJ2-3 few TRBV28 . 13 CASSLGSSDTQYF TGTGCCAGCAGTTTAGGTTCGTCAGATACGCAGTATTTT
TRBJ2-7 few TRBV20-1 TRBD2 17 CSARDDTGAGVGYEQYF TGCAGTGCTAGAGATGATACCGGAGCGGGAGTTGGCTACGAGCAGTACTTC
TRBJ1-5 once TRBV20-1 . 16 CSARSVQGVSNQPQHF TGCAGTGCTAGATCGGTTCAGGGAGTAAGCAATCAGCCCCAGCATTTT
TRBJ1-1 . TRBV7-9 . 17 CASSLALSGQTNTEAFF TGTGCCAGCAGCTTAGCGCTCAGTGGACAGACGAACACTGAAGCTTTCTTT
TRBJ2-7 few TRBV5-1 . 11 CASSFQDEQYF TGCGCCAGCAGCTTTCAGGACGAGCAGTACTTC
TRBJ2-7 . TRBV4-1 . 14 CASSQERGTYEQYF TGCGCCAGCAGCCAAGAAAGGGGTACCTACGAGCAGTACTTC
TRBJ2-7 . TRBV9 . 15 CASSVYRAAENEQYF TGTGCCAGCAGCGTATACAGGGCAGCAGAAAACGAGCAGTACTTC
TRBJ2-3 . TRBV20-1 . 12 CSATERTDTQYF TGCAGTGCTACCGAGCGCACAGATACGCAGTATTTT
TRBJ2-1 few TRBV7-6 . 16 CASSQGLRTDVNEQFF TGTGCCAGCAGCCAAGGTTTGAGGACAGATGTCAATGAGCAGTTCTTC
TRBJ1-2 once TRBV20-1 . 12 CSAPGGNYGYTF TGCAGTGCTCCAGGAGGGAACTATGGCTACACCTTC
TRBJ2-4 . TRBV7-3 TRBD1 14 CASVTGSVKNIQYF TGTGCCAGCGTGACAGGGTCGGTCAAAAACATTCAGTACTTC
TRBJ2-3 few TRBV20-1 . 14 CSAPVQGTTDTQYF TGCAGTGCTCCCGTGCAGGGGACAACAGATACGCAGTATTTT
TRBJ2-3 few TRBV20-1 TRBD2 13 CSERAGFTDTQYF TGCAGTGAACGAGCGGGGTTTACAGATACGCAGTATTTT
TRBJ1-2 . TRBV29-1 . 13 CSAGHGPYYGYTF TGCAGCGCGGGACATGGTCCCTACTATGGCTACACCTTC
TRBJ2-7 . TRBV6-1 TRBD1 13 CASRRTGQHEQYF TGTGCCAGCAGAAGGACAGGGCAGCACGAGCAGTACTTC
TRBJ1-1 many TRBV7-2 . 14 CASSLMAQNTEAFF TGTGCCAGCAGCTTAATGGCCCAGAACACTGAAGCTTTCTTT
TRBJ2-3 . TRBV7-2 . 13 CAIGGTRGSTQYF TGTGCCATCGGCGGGACCCGGGGCAGTACGCAGTATTTT
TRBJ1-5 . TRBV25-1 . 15 CASSELGGNNQPQHF TGTGCCAGCAGCGAATTGGGGGGCAACAATCAGCCCCAGCATTTT
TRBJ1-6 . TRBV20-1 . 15 CSASVLTGGNSPLHF TGCAGTGCCAGTGTTTTGACAGGAGGAAATTCACCCCTCCACTTT
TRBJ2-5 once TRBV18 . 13 CASSPSGNDEQYF TGTGCCAGCTCACCCAGCGGTAACGATGAGCAGTACTTC
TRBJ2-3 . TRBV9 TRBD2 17 CASSSGGGGGSTDTQYF TGTGCCAGCAGCTCCGGTGGGGGCGGGGGGAGCACAGATACGCAGTATTTT
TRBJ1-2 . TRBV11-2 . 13 CASSLDRLEGYTF TGTGCCAGCAGCTTAGACAGGTTGGAAGGCTACACCTTC
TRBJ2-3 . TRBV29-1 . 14 CSVLSTFDTDTQYF TGCAGCGTCTTATCGACATTCGACACAGATACGCAGTATTTT
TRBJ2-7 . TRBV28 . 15 CASSLGDLGYYEQYF TGTGCCAGCAGTTTGGGGGACCTAGGATACTACGAGCAGTACTTC
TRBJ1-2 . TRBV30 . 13 CAWRAGPGSGYTF TGTGCCTGGAGGGCCGGACCCGGTAGTGGCTACACCTTC
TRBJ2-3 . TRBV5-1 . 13 CAGSALGVPTQYF TGCGCCGGCAGCGCTCTAGGGGTGCCTACGCAGTATTTT
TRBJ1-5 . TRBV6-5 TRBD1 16 CASSWRDRGLNQPQHF TGTGCCAGCAGCTGGCGGGACAGGGGTTTGAATCAGCCCCAGCATTTT
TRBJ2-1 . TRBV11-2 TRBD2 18 CASSSRGLAGMGANEQFF TGTGCCAGCAGCTCTAGGGGACTAGCGGGAATGGGGGCCAATGAGCAGTTCTTC
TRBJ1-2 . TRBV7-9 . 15 CASSLALVGNYGYTF TGTGCCAGCAGCTTAGCTTTGGTTGGAAACTATGGCTACACCTTC